Sequencing of this TCR beta chain was carried out in a study of T cell repertoires in cytomegalovirus infection. Overall study context: An indication of both CMV infection and matching HLA type came from public TCR beta signatures.

One entry per CDR3 protein results from TCRdb running MiXCR on the reads. Of approximately 180,000 distinct CDR3 sequences listed, roughly a fifth are singletons. The sample holds a few counts of this clonotype. Germline V gene data show CDR1 as LNHDA and CDR2 as SQIVND (reference sequence). The V end lost 5 bases, the J end lost 0 bases, and 11 bases lay between the germline ends. The CDR3 length is 15 residues. V usage is TRBV19 and J usage is TRBJ2-1, with D unclear. The receptor's source is a human donor in good health (CMV status not recorded). Some clones in this sample may be carry-over from other donors' samples. Source material: PBMCs. As DNA, the CDR3 is TGTGCCAGTAGTCCGGACCCAAGCTCCTACAATGAGCAGTTCTTC. It encodes CASSPDPSSYNEQFF.